Listed here are 8 T cell receptor beta chains from one sample, sequenced in a study of response to subunit inactivated influenza vaccine. TCRdb re-derived calls from the RT-PCR reads in MiXCR, one entry per CDR3 protein. This table has over 450,000 distinct CDR3 sequences, under 15% appearing once. Sample: PBMCs from blood, taken about 40 days after vaccination. Every receptor here comes from a man in his forties or fifties who received an inactivated influenza vaccine.

This clonotype came up a few times. The rearrangement joins TRBV20-1 to TRBJ1-2; 7 nucleotides match TRBD1. CDR3 length equals 13 residues. The V gene end was trimmed by 4 bases and the J gene end by 5 bases; junction bases not matched to a gene: 7. The germline V gene encodes CDR1 DFQATT and CDR2 SNEGSKA (reference sequence). In DNA form, the CDR3 reads TGCAGTGCTATTGACAGGGAGCTATATGGCTACACCTTC. It is translated as CSAIDRELYGYTF.

This clonotype was observed a few times. J is TRBJ1-1 and V is TRBV4-2; D is unresolved. V lost 1 base and J lost 3, with 15 bases in between. This CDR3 comprises 16 residues. Germline-derived CDR1 and CDR2 are LGHNA and YNFKEQ. In DNA, the CDR3 is TGTGCCAGCAGCCAAGGGCCCGGACTCGGGTACACTGAAGCTTTCTTT. This translates into CASSQGPGLGYTEAFF.

This clonotype has more than one count but fewer than ten. The V call is TRBV12-3 or TRBV12-4, the J call TRBJ1-1; D is perhaps TRBD1 (5 bases). The CDR3 runs to 13 residues. Trimming shortened V by 5 bases and J by 5 bases, and 12 bases separated the two germline ends. The CDR3 DNA reads TGTGCCAGCAGTGGGGCCTGGGGGACTGAAGCTTTCTTT. Its translation: CASSGAWGTEAFF.

The J gene is TRBJ1-4, the V gene TRBV27; no clear D gene. V was clipped by 8 bases and J by 8 bases, with 21 bases between them. The CDR3 has 15 amino acids. CDR1 and CDR2 (germline): MNHEY, SMNVEV (reference sequence). CDR3: CASPKTRTYIEKLFF. CDR3 sequence (DNA): TGTGCCAGCCCTAAGACCAGGACGTATATCGAAAAACTGTTTTTT.

This clonotype was seen just once. The chain employs TRBV4-1 and TRBJ1-4; D possibly corresponds to TRBD1 (5 bases). Looked up from germline, CDR1 is MGHRA and CDR2 is YSYEKL. With 0 bases removed from V and 2 bases from J, the gap between germline ends came to 10 bases. The CDR3 consists of 16 residues. The CDR3 nucleotides are TGCGCCAGCAGCCAAGACGTGGCAGGGACTAATGAAAAACTGTTTTTT. This encodes CASSQDVAGTNEKLFF.

A few counts support this clonotype. The chain is built from TRBV5-1 and TRBJ1-6; D not resolved. V gave up 4 bases and J gave up 6 bases, with 11 bases separating them. The CDR3 has 14 amino acids. Germline lookup yields CDR1 SGHRS and CDR2 YFSETQ. This chain's CDR3 is CASSPANSNSPLHF. The CDR3 coding sequence is TGCGCCAGCAGCCCTGCGAACTCTAATTCACCCCTCCACTTT.

This clonotype has just a few counts. This rearrangement joins TRBV5-1 to TRBJ2-1; 7 bases are shared with TRBD1. The CDR3 spans 15 residues. V lost 1 base and J lost 7; bases outside the gene matches: 8. Per germline, CDR1 SGHRS and CDR2 YFSETQ. The CDR3, as DNA: TGCGCCAGCAGCTTGATCCTGGGGACAGAAAATGAGCAGTTCTTC. Translated: CASSLILGTENEQFF. The full variable domain, rest sourced from reference TRBV5-1 and TRBJ2-1, is KAGVTQTPRYLIKTRGQQVTLSCSPISGHRSVSWYQQTPGQGLQFLFEYFSETQRNKGNFPGRFSGRQFSNSRSEMNVSTLELGDSALYLCASSLILGTENEQFFGPGTRLTVL.

The rearrangement joins TRBV4-2 to TRBJ1-1; TRBD1 is a possible D gene (5 bases). The CDR3 loop spans 16 amino acids. The V end lost 0 bases, the J end lost 6 bases, and 17 bases lay between the germline ends. Germline CDR1 reads LGHNA; CDR2 reads YNFKEQ. CDR3 sequence (DNA): TGTGCCAGCAGCCAAGATCTCGGGCAGGGTGCCGCTGAAGCTTTCTTT. Its translation: CASSQDLGQGAAEAFF.